The rows below give T cell receptor beta chains drawn from one sample of a study of cytomegalovirus exposure and HLA in healthy donors. Method: immunoSEQ multiplex PCR; TCRdb's copy keeps in-frame clones and lacks some. The sample has roughly 70,000 clones, 96% seen once. The specimen sequenced was PBMCs. Source of these receptors: a woman between 18 and 29 years old in good health and CMV-seropositive. CDR3s include the opening cysteine and the closing phenylalanine or tryptophan. The order of the fields is clone size, V gene, D gene, J gene, CDR3 protein, CDR3 DNA. A D gene is named only where the DNA matches it firmly. Clone size is stated in some rows and not others, as once, few, many or a class when expanded.

clone_size: -
v_call: TRBV7-9
d_call: -
j_call: TRBJ2-7
cdr3_aa: CASSLGDRTHEQYF
cdr3_nt: TGTGCCAGCAGCCTCGGAGACAGGACGCACGAGCAGTACTTC

clone_size: -
v_call: TRBV4-2
d_call: TRBD2
j_call: TRBJ2-3
cdr3_aa: CASSQETSGRVDTQYF
cdr3_nt: TGTGCCAGCAGCCAAGAGACTAGCGGGAGGGTTGATACGCAGTATTTT

clone_size: few
v_call: TRBV29-1
d_call: -
j_call: TRBJ1-2
cdr3_aa: CSISVNYGYTF
cdr3_nt: TGCAGCATCTCTGTAAACTATGGCTACACCTTC

clone_size: -
v_call: TRBV7-2
d_call: -
j_call: TRBJ1-1
cdr3_aa: CASSLKGENTEAFF
cdr3_nt: TGTGCCAGCAGCTTAAAGGGGGAGAACACTGAAGCTTTCTTT

clone_size: -
v_call: TRBV5-1
d_call: TRBD2
j_call: TRBJ2-1
cdr3_aa: CASSLLTSGVGNEQFF
cdr3_nt: TGCGCCAGCAGCTTGCTGACTAGCGGGGTGGGTAATGAGCAGTTCTTC

clone_size: once
v_call: TRBV4-2
d_call: -
j_call: TRBJ2-3
cdr3_aa: CASSQEMRATDTQYF
cdr3_nt: TGTGCCAGCAGCCAAGAGATGAGGGCGACAGATACGCAGTATTTT

clone_size: once
v_call: TRBV7-3
d_call: -
j_call: TRBJ1-1
cdr3_aa: CASSLSVNTEAFF
cdr3_nt: TGTGCCAGCAGCTTATCGGTGAACACTGAAGCTTTCTTT

clone_size: -
v_call: TRBV29-1
d_call: -
j_call: TRBJ2-2
cdr3_aa: CSTQGAGELFF
cdr3_nt: TGCAGCACCCAGGGCGCCGGGGAGCTGTTTTTT

clone_size: -
v_call: TRBV7-8
d_call: TRBD2
j_call: TRBJ2-3
cdr3_aa: CASSLTSGRALSPDTQYF
cdr3_nt: TGTGCCAGCAGCTTAACTAGCGGGAGGGCCCTATCACCAGATACGCAGTATTTT

clone_size: -
v_call: TRBV11-3
d_call: TRBD2
j_call: TRBJ2-1
cdr3_aa: CASSLFLAGYNEQFF
cdr3_nt: TGTGCCAGCAGCTTATTCCTAGCGGGTTACAATGAGCAGTTCTTC

clone_size: -
v_call: TRBV7-2
d_call: -
j_call: TRBJ2-5
cdr3_aa: CASSLAGKETQYF
cdr3_nt: TGTGCCAGCAGCTTGGCGGGAAAAGAGACCCAGTACTTC

clone_size: -
v_call: TRBV7-9
d_call: -
j_call: TRBJ2-7
cdr3_aa: CASSPHGLQSYEQYF
cdr3_nt: TGTGCCAGCAGTCCTCACGGACTGCAATCCTACGAGCAGTACTTC

clone_size: once
v_call: TRBV5-1
d_call: TRBD2
j_call: TRBJ2-2
cdr3_aa: CASSATSGPNTGELFF
cdr3_nt: TGCGCCAGCAGCGCCACTAGCGGGCCAAACACCGGGGAGCTGTTTTTT

clone_size: -
v_call: TRBV7-9
d_call: TRBD2
j_call: TRBJ2-3
cdr3_aa: CASSSGLAGLRDTQYF
cdr3_nt: TGTGCCAGCAGCTCGGGACTAGCGGGACTCCGAGATACGCAGTATTTT

clone_size: few
v_call: TRBV9
d_call: TRBD1
j_call: TRBJ1-1
cdr3_aa: CASSVAQGRDTEAFF
cdr3_nt: TGTGCCAGCAGCGTCGCACAGGGGCGGGACACTGAAGCTTTCTTT

clone_size: -
v_call: TRBV4-1
d_call: TRBD2
j_call: TRBJ2-1
cdr3_aa: CASSQGLVYNEQFF
cdr3_nt: TGCGCCAGCAGTCAAGGACTAGTCTACAATGAGCAGTTCTTC

clone_size: -
v_call: TRBV6-5
d_call: TRBD2
j_call: TRBJ2-7
cdr3_aa: CASSYGLADYEQYF
cdr3_nt: TGTGCCAGCAGTTACGGACTAGCAGACTACGAGCAGTACTTC

clone_size: -
v_call: TRBV28
d_call: TRBD2
j_call: TRBJ2-7
cdr3_aa: CASRASGTSSYEQYF
cdr3_nt: TGTGCCAGCAGGGCCTCCGGGACTAGCTCCTACGAGCAGTACTTC

clone_size: -
v_call: TRBV9
d_call: TRBD2
j_call: TRBJ2-5
cdr3_aa: CASSPSVFGRASETQYF
cdr3_nt: TGTGCCAGCAGCCCATCGGTTTTCGGGAGGGCCTCTGAGACCCAGTACTTC

clone_size: -
v_call: TRBV9
d_call: TRBD2
j_call: TRBJ2-7
cdr3_aa: CASSVEGTSGNEQYF
cdr3_nt: TGTGCCAGCAGCGTAGAAGGGACTAGCGGGAACGAGCAGTACTTC

clone_size: -
v_call: TRBV2
d_call: -
j_call: TRBJ1-1
cdr3_aa: CASSDGMGPFFRGAFF
cdr3_nt: TGTGCCAGCAGTGATGGGATGGGGCCCTTTTTTAGGGGAGCTTTCTTT

clone_size: -
v_call: TRBV19
d_call: -
j_call: TRBJ1-5
cdr3_aa: CASTPWGAGSNQPQHF
cdr3_nt: TGTGCCAGTACCCCATGGGGAGCTGGTAGCAATCAGCCCCAGCATTTT

clone_size: -
v_call: TRBV28
d_call: -
j_call: TRBJ1-5
cdr3_aa: CATNNPGGRHVYSNQPQHF
cdr3_nt: TGTGCCACTAACAACCCGGGAGGGAGGCATGTTTATAGCAATCAGCCCCAGCATTTT

clone_size: -
v_call: TRBV19
d_call: TRBD2
j_call: TRBJ2-5
cdr3_aa: CATSGTSVKETQYF
cdr3_nt: TGTGCCACGTCAGGGACTAGCGTTAAAGAGACCCAGTACTTC

clone_size: -
v_call: TRBV7-3
d_call: -
j_call: TRBJ2-2
cdr3_aa: CASSSQGVGGELFF
cdr3_nt: TGTGCCAGCAGCTCCCAGGGCGTCGGCGGGGAGCTGTTTTTT

clone_size: -
v_call: TRBV19
d_call: TRBD2
j_call: TRBJ2-7
cdr3_aa: CASSILGGSSYEQYF
cdr3_nt: TGTGCCAGTAGTATCTTAGGCGGGAGCTCCTACGAGCAGTACTTC

clone_size: once
v_call: TRBV7-3
d_call: TRBD1
j_call: TRBJ2-3
cdr3_aa: CASAGGTGLDTQYF
cdr3_nt: TGTGCCAGCGCAGGGGGGACAGGGTTGGATACGCAGTATTTT

clone_size: -
v_call: TRBV7-8
d_call: -
j_call: TRBJ2-7
cdr3_aa: CASSFLERSYEQYF
cdr3_nt: TGTGCCAGCAGCTTTCTGGAGCGTTCCTACGAGCAGTACTTC